This T cell receptor beta chain was captured by sequencing in a study of regulatory T cells in long-lasting Graves disease. The TCR beta library used iRepertoire HTBI primers with Arm-PCR amplification of CDR3. TCRdb called the multiplex PCR reads again in MiXCR, with one record for every CDR3 protein. This sample carries a few hundred thousand distinct CDR3 sequences, about a sixth of them seen once, and the ten largest clones take approximately 22%. The time point is: newly diagnosed GD, antithyroid drugs for less than 3 months. The TCR library was prepared using RNA isolated from PBMCs. This clonotype was found many times. The same specimen was also included in a second study, on T cells in Graves' hyperthyroidism and ophthalmopathy.

This clonotype was sampled from a woman aged 18-29 years with Graves disease. The sample in question was peripheral blood mononuclear cells (PBMCs), obtained at new diagnosis, from a patient treated with antithyroid drugs.

CDR3 residues: CASSQDQTGSYEQYF. CDR3 sequence (DNA): TGCGCCAGCAGCCAAGATCAAACAGGATCCTACGAGCAGTACTTC. This chain uses TRBV4-3 with TRBJ2-7, with a tentative D call TRBD1 (5 bases). Germline assignment: CDR1 LGHNA and CDR2 YSLEER. V was cut by 0 bases and J by 1 base, with 10 bases left in between. The CDR3 extends over 15 amino acids.